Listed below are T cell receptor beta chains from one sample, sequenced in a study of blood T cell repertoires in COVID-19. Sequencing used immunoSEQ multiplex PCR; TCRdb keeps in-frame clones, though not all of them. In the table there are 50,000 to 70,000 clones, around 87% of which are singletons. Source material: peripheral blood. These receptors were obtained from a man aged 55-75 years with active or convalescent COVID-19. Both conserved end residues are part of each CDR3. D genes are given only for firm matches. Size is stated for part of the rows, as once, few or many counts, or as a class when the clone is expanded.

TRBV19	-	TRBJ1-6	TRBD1	CASSIEGSGRGHSPLHF	TGTGCCAGTAGTATAGAAGGCAGCGGCAGGGGGCACTCACCCCTCCACTTT
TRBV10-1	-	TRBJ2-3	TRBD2	CASSESPAGGGADTQYF	TGCGCCAGCAGTGAGTCCCCCGCGGGAGGGGGGGCAGATACGCAGTATTTT
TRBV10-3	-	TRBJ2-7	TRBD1	CAISFGWDSKYEQYF	TGTGCCATCAGTTTTGGATGGGACAGTAAATACGAGCAGTACTTC
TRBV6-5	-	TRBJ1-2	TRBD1	CASSYQGQNYGYTF	TGTGCCAGCAGTTACCAGGGACAGAACTATGGCTACACCTTC
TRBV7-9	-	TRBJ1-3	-	CASSSADWTDSGNTIYF	TGTGCCAGCAGCTCTGCTGACTGGACAGACTCTGGAAACACCATATATTTT
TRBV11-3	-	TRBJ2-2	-	CASSLEQVNTGELFF	TGTGCCAGCAGCTTAGAACAGGTTAACACCGGGGAGCTGTTTTTT
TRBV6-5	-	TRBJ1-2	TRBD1	CASRTGMSTGGYTF	TGTGCCAGCAGGACAGGGATGTCCACGGGTGGCTACACCTTC
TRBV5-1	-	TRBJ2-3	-	CASSLLGDTDTQYF	TGCGCCAGCAGCTTGCTCGGGGACACAGATACGCAGTATTTT
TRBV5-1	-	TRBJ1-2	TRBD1	CASSLERDRVVGYTF	TGCGCCAGCAGCTTGGAAAGGGACAGGGTGGTTGGCTACACCTTC
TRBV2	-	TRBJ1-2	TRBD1	CASTFDREGYTF	TGTGCCAGCACATTTGACAGGGAAGGCTACACCTTC
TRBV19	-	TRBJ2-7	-	CASSRQQGDEQYF	TGTGCCAGTAGCCGACAACAGGGAGACGAGCAGTACTTC
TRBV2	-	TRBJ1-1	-	CASSEDARYTEAFF	TGTGCCAGCAGTGAAGATGCCAGATACACTGAAGCTTTCTTT
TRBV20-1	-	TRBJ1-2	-	CSADAGYGYTF	TGCAGTGCTGATGCGGGGTATGGCTACACCTTC
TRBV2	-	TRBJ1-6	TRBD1	CASRRGQGNSPLHF	TGTGCCAGCAGGAGGGGACAGGGAAATTCACCCCTCCACTTT
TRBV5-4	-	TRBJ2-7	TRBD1	CASSQVRTGGSEQYF	TGTGCCAGCAGCCAGGTTCGGACAGGGGGCAGCGAGCAGTACTTC
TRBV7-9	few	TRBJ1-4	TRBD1	CASSADTGEVVKLFF	TGTGCCAGCAGCGCCGATACAGGGGAAGTCGTAAAACTGTTTTTT
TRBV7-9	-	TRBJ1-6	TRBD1	CASSWEGTGDSPLHF	TGTGCCAGCAGCTGGGAAGGGACAGGGGATTCACCCCTCCACTTT
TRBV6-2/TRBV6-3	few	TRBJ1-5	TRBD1	CASSYSDRGGHQPQHF	TGTGCCAGCAGTTACTCCGACAGGGGAGGCCATCAGCCCCAGCATTTT
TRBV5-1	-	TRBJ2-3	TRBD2	CASRGGSGTDTQYF	TGCGCCAGCAGGGGAGGGTCAGGCACAGATACGCAGTATTTT
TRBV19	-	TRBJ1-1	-	CASSIVGGRLDTEAFF	TGTGCCAGTAGTATAGTCGGGGGGCGATTAGACACTGAAGCTTTCTTT
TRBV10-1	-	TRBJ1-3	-	CASTLGSGVWVLSGNTIYF	TGCGCCAGCACCCTCGGATCCGGGGTTTGGGTCCTCTCTGGAAACACCATATATTTT
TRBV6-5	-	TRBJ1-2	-	CASSYNPTANYGYTF	TGTGCCAGCAGTTACAATCCGACAGCTAACTATGGCTACACCTTC
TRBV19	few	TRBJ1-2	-	CASRDQANYGYTF	TGTGCCAGTCGGGATCAAGCTAACTATGGCTACACCTTC
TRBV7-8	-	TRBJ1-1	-	CASSSRPGVPEAFF	TGTGCCAGCAGCTCCCGCCCGGGAGTCCCTGAAGCTTTCTTT
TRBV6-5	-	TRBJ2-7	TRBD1	CASSRDRGFYEQYF	TGTGCCAGCAGCCGGGACAGGGGGTTTTACGAGCAGTACTTC
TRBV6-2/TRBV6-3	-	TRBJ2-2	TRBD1	CASSYRPGTGGTGELFF	TGTGCCAGCAGTTACCGACCCGGGACAGGGGGCACCGGGGAGCTGTTTTTT
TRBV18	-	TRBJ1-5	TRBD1	CASSPGTGGGQPQHF	TGTGCCAGCTCACCCGGGACAGGGGGGGGTCAGCCCCAGCATTTT
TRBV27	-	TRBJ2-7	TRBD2	CASRIPSGRSYEQYF	TGTGCCAGCAGGATCCCTAGCGGGAGGTCCTACGAGCAGTACTTC
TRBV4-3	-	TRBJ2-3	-	CASSQGPGGKADTQYF	TGCGCCAGCAGCCAAGGGCCGGGGGGCAAAGCAGATACGCAGTATTTT
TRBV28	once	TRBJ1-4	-	CASSPTRVEKLFF	TGTGCCAGCAGTCCTACTCGGGTGGAAAAACTGTTTTTT
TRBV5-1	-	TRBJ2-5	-	CASSLTGSVPETQYF	TGCGCCAGCAGCTTGACAGGGAGTGTCCCAGAGACCCAGTACTTC
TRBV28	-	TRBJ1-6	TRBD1	CASSIAGQGNSPLHF	TGTGCCAGCAGTATAGCGGGACAGGGTAATTCACCCCTCCACTTT
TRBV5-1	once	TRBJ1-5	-	CASSLGGRGENQPQHF	TGCGCCAGCAGCTTGGGGGGTCGCGGGGAGAATCAGCCCCAGCATTTT
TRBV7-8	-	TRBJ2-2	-	CASSPGIPPGEIGELFF	TGTGCCAGCAGCCCCGGTATTCCACCAGGGGAGATCGGGGAGCTGTTTTTT
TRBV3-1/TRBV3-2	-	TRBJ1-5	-	CASSQLGESNQPQHF	TGTGCCAGCAGCCAATTAGGGGAAAGCAATCAGCCCCAGCATTTT
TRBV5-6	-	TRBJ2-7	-	CASSLVADTSPAYEQYF	TGTGCCAGCAGCTTGGTAGCGGATACCAGTCCTGCCTACGAGCAGTACTTC
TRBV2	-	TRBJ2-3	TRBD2	CASSVTSDTDTQYF	TGTGCCAGCAGTGTTACTAGCGATACAGATACGCAGTATTTT
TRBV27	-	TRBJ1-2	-	CASTPSGDHYGYTF	TGTGCCAGCACCCCTTCGGGGGATCACTATGGCTACACCTTC
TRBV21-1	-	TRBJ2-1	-	CASSKAYRGNEQFF	TGTGCCAGCAGCAAAGCCTATAGAGGCAATGAGCAGTTCTTC
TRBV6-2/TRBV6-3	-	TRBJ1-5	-	CASSYGQNQPQHF	TGTGCCAGCAGTTACGGACAGAATCAGCCCCAGCATTTT
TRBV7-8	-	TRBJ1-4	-	CASSLVGGGSTNEKLFF	TGTGCCAGCAGCTTAGTAGGTGGGGGCTCAACTAATGAAAAACTGTTTTTT
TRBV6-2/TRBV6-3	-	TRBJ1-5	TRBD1	CASSSTSGQGAQPQHF	TGTGCCAGCAGTTCCACCTCGGGACAGGGTGCTCAGCCCCAGCATTTT
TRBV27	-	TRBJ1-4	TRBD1	CASSPRQGRDEKLFF	TGTGCCAGCAGTCCCCGACAGGGACGGGATGAAAAACTGTTTTTT
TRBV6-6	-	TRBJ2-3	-	CASSPRRADLSTDTQYF	TGTGCCAGCAGTCCCCGGAGGGCGGACCTCAGCACAGATACGCAGTATTTT
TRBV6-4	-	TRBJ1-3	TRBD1	CASSALQGGSYTIYF	TGTGCCAGCAGTGCCCTACAGGGGGGCAGTTACACCATATATTTT
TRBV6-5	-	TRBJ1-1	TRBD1	CASSYSPTGVTEAFF	TGTGCCAGCAGTTACTCTCCGACAGGGGTCACTGAAGCTTTCTTT
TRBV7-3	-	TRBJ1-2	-	CASSFNGGGGYTF	TGTGCCAGCAGCTTTAATGGCGGTGGGGGCTACACCTTC
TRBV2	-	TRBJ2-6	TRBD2	CATLRGVAGANVLTF	TGTGCCACTTTGCGGGGGGTAGCTGGGGCCAACGTCCTGACTTTC
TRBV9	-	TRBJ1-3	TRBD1	CASSVGTGDLGGNTIYF	TGTGCCAGCAGCGTAGGAACAGGGGATTTGGGTGGAAACACCATATATTTT
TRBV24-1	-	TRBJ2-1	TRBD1	CATSGAGTGGYEQFF	TGTGCCACCAGTGGTGCCGGGACAGGGGGCTATGAGCAGTTCTTC
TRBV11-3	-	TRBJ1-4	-	CASSLEGAENEKLFF	TGTGCCAGCAGCTTAGAAGGGGCAGAAAATGAAAAACTGTTTTTT
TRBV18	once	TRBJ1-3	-	CASSPQGVPSGNTIYF	TGTGCCAGCTCACCACAGGGAGTCCCCTCTGGAAACACCATATATTTT